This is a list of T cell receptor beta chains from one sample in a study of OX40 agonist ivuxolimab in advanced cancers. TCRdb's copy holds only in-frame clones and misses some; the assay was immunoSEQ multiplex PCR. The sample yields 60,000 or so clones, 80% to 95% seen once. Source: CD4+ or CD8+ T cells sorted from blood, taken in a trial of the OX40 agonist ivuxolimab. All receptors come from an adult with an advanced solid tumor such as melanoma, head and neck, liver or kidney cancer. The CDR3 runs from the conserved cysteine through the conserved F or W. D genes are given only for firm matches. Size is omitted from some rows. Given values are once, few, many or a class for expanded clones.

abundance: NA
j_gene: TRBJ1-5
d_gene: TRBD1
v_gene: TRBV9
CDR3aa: CASSVEGTDYQPQHF
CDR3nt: TGTGCCAGCAGCGTAGAGGGGACAGATTATCAGCCCCAGCATTTT

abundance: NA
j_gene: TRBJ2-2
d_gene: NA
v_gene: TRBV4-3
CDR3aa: CASSQVAGANTGELFF
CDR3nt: TGCGCCAGCAGCCAAGTGGCAGGGGCGAACACCGGGGAGCTGTTTTTT

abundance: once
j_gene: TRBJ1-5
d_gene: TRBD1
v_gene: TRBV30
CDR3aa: CAWSVLLDRALQPQHF
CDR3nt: TGTGCCTGGAGTGTACTTTTGGACAGGGCTCTTCAGCCCCAGCATTTT

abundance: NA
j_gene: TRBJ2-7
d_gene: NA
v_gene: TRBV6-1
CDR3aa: CASWGGRGRDEQYF
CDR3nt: TGTGCCAGCTGGGGGGGCAGGGGAAGGGACGAGCAGTACTTC

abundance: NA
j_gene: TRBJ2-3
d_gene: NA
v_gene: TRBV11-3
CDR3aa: CASSLRSELNF
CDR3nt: TGTGCCAGCAGCCTTCGTTCAGAATTGAATTTT

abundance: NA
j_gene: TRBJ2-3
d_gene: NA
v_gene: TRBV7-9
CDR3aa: CASTHTRDTQYF
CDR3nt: TGTGCCAGCACCCACACCAGGGATACGCAGTATTTT

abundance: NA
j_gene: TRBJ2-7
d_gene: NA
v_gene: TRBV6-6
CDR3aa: CASSYGGDSSYEQYF
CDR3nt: TGTGCCAGCAGTTACGGCGGGGACAGCTCCTACGAGCAGTACTTC

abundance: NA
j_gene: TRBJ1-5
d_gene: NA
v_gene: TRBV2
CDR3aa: CASGTHLYSNQPQHF
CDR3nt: TGTGCCAGCGGGACGCACCTATATAGCAATCAGCCCCAGCATTTT

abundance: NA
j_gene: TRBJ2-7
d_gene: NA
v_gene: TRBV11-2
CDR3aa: CASSLMPGNTYEQYF
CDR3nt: TGTGCCAGCAGCTTGATGCCGGGGAATACCTACGAGCAGTACTTC

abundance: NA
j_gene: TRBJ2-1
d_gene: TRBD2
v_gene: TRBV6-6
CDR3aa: CASSPGTSGYNEQFF
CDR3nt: TGTGCCAGCAGTCCCGGGACTAGCGGGTACAATGAGCAGTTCTTC

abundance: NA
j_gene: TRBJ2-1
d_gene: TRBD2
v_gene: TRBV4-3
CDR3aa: CASSQVLAGDNEQFF
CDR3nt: TGCGCCAGCAGCCAAGTTCTAGCGGGAGACAATGAGCAGTTCTTC

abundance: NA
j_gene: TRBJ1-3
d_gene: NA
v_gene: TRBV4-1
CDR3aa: CASSQGRSGNTIYF
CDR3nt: TGCGCCAGCAGCCAGGGTAGGTCTGGAAACACCATATATTTT

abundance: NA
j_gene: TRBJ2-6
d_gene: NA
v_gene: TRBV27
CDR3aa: CASSLSPGSGANVLTF
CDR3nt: TGTGCCAGCAGTTTATCCCCGGGCTCTGGGGCCAACGTCCTGACTTTC

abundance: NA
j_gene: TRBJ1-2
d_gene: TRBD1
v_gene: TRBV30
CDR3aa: CAWSVTGTGNTNYGYTF
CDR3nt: TGTGCCTGGAGTGTAACCGGGACAGGGAATACTAACTATGGCTACACCTTC

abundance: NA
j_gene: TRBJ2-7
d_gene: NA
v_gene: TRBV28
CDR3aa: CASSLDYTYEQYF
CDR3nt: TGTGCCAGCAGTTTGGATTATACCTACGAGCAGTACTTC

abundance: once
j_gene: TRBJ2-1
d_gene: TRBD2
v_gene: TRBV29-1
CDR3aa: CSVDPGLAPHNEQFF
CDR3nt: TGCAGCGTTGATCCGGGACTAGCGCCCCACAATGAGCAGTTCTTC

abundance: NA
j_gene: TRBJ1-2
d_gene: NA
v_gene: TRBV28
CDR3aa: CASRRTDVYGYTF
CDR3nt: TGTGCCAGCAGGCGGACCGATGTCTATGGCTACACCTTC

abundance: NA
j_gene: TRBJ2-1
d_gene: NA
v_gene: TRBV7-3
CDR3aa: CASSSWGGPRGVHEQFF
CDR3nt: TGTGCCAGCAGCTCTTGGGGGGGGCCCCGAGGGGTCCATGAGCAGTTCTTC

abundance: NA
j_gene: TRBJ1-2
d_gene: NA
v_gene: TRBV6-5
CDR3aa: CASSYSPQGFGYTF
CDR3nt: TGTGCCAGCAGTTACTCGCCTCAGGGGTTTGGCTACACCTTC

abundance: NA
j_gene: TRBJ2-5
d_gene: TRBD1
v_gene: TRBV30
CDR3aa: CAWRLGTGGRETQYF
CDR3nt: TGTGCCTGGAGGCTAGGGACAGGGGGCCGGGAGACCCAGTACTTC

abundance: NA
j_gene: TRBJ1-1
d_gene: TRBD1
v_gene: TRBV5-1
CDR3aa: CASSPDRGLMNTEAFF
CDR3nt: TGCGCCAGCAGCCCGGACAGGGGATTAATGAACACTGAAGCTTTCTTT

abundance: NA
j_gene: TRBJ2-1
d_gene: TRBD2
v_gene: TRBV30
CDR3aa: CAWSSGLAGDEQFF
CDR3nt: TGTGCCTGGAGCTCAGGACTAGCGGGAGATGAGCAGTTCTTC

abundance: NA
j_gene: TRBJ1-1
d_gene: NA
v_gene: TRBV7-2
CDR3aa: CASSLGLGTEAFF
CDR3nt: TGTGCCAGCAGCTTGGGGCTGGGAACTGAAGCTTTCTTT

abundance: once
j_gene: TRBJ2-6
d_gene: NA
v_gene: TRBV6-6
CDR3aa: CASMDTKDSGANVLTF
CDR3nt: TGTGCCAGCATGGACACGAAAGACTCTGGGGCCAACGTCCTGACTTTC

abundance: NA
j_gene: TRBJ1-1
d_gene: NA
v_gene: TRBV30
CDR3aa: CAWSGRGWEAFF
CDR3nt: TGTGCCTGGAGTGGCCGCGGCTGGGAAGCTTTCTTT

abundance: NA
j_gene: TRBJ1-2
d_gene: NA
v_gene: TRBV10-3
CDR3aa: CAVMGEGNYGYTF
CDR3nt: TGTGCCGTCATGGGGGAGGGAAACTATGGCTACACCTTC

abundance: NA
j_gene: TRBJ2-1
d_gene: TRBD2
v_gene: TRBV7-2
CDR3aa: CASRLPGTSVYEQFF
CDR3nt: TGTGCCAGCAGGCTTCCCGGGACTAGCGTCTATGAGCAGTTCTTC

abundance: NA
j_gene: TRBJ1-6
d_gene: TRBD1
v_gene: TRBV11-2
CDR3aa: CASSEGTGRDSPLHF
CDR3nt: TGTGCCAGCAGCGAAGGGACAGGGCGGGACTCACCCCTCCACTTT

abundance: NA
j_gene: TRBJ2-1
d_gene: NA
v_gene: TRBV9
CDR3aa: CASSVGWTDNEQFF
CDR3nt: TGTGCCAGCAGCGTAGGATGGACAGACAATGAGCAGTTCTTC

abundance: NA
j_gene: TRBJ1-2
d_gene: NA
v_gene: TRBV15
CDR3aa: CATTGTWGLDYGYTF
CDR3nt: TGTGCCACCACCGGGACGTGGGGGTTGGACTATGGCTACACCTTC

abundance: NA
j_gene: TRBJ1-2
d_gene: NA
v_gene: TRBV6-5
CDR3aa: CASSYSQGHYGYTF
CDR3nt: TGTGCCAGCAGTTACTCGCAGGGGCACTATGGCTACACCTTC

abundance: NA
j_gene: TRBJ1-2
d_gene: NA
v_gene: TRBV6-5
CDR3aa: CASSNGQGIYGYTF
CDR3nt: TGTGCCAGCAGCAACGGGCAGGGGATCTATGGCTACACCTTC

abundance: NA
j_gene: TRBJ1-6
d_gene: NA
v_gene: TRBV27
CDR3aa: CASSLDSGRRHPPLHF
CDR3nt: TGTGCCAGCAGTTTAGATTCGGGAAGGAGACATCCACCCCTCCACTTT

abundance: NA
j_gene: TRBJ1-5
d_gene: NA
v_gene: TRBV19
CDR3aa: CASSIVWDTNQPQHF
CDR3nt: TGTGCCAGTAGTATTGTATGGGATACCAATCAGCCCCAGCATTTT

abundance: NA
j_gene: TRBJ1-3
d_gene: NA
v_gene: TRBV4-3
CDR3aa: CASSQDRQGLGNTIYF
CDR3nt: TGCGCCAGCAGCCAAGATAGGCAGGGACTCGGAAACACCATATATTTT

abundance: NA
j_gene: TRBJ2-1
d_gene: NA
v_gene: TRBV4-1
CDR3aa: CASSQDRVNEQFF
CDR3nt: TGCGCCAGCAGCCAAGATCGAGTCAATGAGCAGTTCTTC

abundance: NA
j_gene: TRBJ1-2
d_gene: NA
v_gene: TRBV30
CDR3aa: CAWSVQAGTGYTF
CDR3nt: TGTGCCTGGAGTGTACAGGCTGGAACTGGCTACACCTTC

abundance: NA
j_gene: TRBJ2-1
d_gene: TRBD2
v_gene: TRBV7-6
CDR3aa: CASSLGATSGSYEQFF
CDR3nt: TGTGCCAGCAGCTTAGGGGCGACTAGCGGGAGCTATGAGCAGTTCTTC

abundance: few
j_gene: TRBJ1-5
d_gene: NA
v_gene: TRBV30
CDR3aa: CAWSVPGRWNQPQHF
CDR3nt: TGTGCCTGGAGTGTACCGGGGCGGTGGAATCAGCCCCAGCATTTT

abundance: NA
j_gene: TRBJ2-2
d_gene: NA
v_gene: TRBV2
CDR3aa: CASSDQRLAGGLFF
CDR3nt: TGTGCCAGCAGTGATCAGCGGCTAGCAGGCGGGCTGTTTTTT

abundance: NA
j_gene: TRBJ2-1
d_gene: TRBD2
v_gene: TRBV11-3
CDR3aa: CASSPPSGVFSYNEQFF
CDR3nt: TGTGCCAGCAGCCCCCCCAGCGGGGTCTTCTCCTACAATGAGCAGTTCTTC

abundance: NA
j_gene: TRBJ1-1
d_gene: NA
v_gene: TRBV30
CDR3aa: CAWSVGFGDTEAFF
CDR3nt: TGTGCCTGGAGTGTGGGTTTTGGGGACACTGAAGCTTTCTTT

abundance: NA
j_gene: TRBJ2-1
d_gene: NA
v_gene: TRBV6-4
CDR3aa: CAIPTPTHGINEQFF
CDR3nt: TGTGCCATCCCGACCCCCACCCACGGGATCAATGAGCAGTTCTTC

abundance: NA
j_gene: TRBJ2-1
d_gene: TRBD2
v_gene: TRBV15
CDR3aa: CATGMGLAEYNEQFF
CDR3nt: TGTGCCACCGGTATGGGACTAGCGGAGTACAATGAGCAGTTCTTC

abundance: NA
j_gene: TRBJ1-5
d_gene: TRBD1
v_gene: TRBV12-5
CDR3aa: CASGREGTVYSNQPQHF
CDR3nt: TGTGCTAGTGGCCGAGAAGGGACAGTCTATAGCAATCAGCCCCAGCATTTT

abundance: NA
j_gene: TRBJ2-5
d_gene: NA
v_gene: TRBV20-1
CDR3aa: CSARVVETQYF
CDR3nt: TGCAGTGCTAGAGTGGTGGAGACCCAGTACTTC

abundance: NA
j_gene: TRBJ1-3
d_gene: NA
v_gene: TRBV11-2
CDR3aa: CASSPTGRGNTIYF
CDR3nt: TGTGCCAGCAGCCCCACCGGGCGGGGGAACACCATATATTTT

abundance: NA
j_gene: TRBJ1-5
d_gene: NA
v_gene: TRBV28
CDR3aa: CASSFLTGFNQPQHF
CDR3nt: TGTGCCAGCAGTTTTCTCACAGGGTTTAATCAGCCCCAGCATTTT

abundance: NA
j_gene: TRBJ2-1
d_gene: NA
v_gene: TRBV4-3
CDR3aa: CASSQESGYEQFF
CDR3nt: TGCGCCAGCAGCCAAGAGTCCGGGTACGAGCAGTTCTTC

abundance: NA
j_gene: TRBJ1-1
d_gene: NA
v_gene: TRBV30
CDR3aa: CAWSVTGGTEAFF
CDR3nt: TGTGCCTGGAGTGTAACGGGGGGCACTGAAGCTTTCTTT

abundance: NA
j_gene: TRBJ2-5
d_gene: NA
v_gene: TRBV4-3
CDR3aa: CASSQVEGPAETQYF
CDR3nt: TGCGCCAGCAGCCAGGTGGAAGGTCCAGCAGAGACCCAGTACTTC

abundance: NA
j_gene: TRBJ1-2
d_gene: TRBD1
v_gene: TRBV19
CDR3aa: CASSPRDSQSYGYTF
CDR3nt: TGTGCCAGTAGTCCTAGGGACAGCCAATCATATGGCTACACCTTC

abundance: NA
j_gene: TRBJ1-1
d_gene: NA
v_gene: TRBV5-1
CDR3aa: CASSLVGAPNTEAFF
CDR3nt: TGCGCCAGCAGCTTGGTAGGGGCACCGAACACTGAAGCTTTCTTT

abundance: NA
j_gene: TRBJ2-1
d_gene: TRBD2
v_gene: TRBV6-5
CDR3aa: CASSSYGGAYEQFF
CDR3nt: TGTGCCAGCAGTTCCTACGGGGGGGCCTATGAGCAGTTCTTC